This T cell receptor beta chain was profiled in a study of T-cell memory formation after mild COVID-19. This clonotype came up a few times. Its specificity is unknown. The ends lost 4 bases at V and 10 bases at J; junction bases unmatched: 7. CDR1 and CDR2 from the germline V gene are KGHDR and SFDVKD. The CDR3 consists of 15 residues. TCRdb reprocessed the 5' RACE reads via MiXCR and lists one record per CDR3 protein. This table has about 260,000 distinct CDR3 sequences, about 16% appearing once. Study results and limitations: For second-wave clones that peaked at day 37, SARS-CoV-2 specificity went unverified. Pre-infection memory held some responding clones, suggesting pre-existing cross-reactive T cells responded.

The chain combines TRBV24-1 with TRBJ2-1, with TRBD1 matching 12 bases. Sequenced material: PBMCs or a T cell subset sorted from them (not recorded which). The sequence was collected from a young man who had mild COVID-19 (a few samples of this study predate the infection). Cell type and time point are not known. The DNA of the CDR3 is TGTGCCACCAGTGACTCGGGACAGGGGGCAAGGGAGCAGTTCTTC. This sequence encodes CATSDSGQGAREQFF.